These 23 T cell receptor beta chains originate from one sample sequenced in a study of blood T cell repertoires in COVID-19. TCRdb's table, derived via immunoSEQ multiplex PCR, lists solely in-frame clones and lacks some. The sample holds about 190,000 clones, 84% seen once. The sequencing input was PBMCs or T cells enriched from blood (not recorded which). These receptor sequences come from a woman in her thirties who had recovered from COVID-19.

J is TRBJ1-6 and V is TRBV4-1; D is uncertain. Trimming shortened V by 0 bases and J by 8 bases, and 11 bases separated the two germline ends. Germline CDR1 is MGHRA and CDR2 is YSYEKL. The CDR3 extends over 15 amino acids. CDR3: CASSQEEVGYSPLHF. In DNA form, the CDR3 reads TGCGCCAGCAGCCAAGAGGAGGTTGGGTATTCACCCCTCCACTTT.

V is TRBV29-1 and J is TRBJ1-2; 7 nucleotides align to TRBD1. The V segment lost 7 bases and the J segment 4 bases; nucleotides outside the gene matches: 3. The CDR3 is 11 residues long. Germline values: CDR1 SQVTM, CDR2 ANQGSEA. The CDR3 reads CSARDSYGYTF. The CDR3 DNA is TGCAGCGCTAGGGACAGCTATGGCTACACCTTC. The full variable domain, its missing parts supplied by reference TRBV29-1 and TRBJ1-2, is SAVISQKPSRDICQRGTSLTIQCQVDSQVTMMFWYRQQPGQSLTLIATANQGSEATYESGFVIDKFPISRPNLTFSTLTVSNMSPEDSSIYLCSARDSYGYTFGSGTRLTVV.

CDR3 amino acids: CASSSPTGGGTYNEQFF. DNA for the CDR3: TGCGCCAGCAGCTCACCCACAGGGGGTGGGACCTACAATGAGCAGTTCTTC. The chain recombines TRBV5-1 with TRBJ2-1, with 8 bases matching TRBD1. The CDR3 consists of 17 residues. V trimming: 3 bases; J trimming: 2 bases; junction bases outside the gene matches: 10. The germline gives CDR1 SGHRS, CDR2 YFSETQ. Drawing the rest from reference TRBV5-1 and TRBJ2-1, the complete variable domain is KAGVTQTPRYLIKTRGQQVTLSCSPISGHRSVSWYQQTPGQGLQFLFEYFSETQRNKGNFPGRFSGRQFSNSRSEMNVSTLELGDSALYLCASSSPTGGGTYNEQFFGPGTRLTVL.

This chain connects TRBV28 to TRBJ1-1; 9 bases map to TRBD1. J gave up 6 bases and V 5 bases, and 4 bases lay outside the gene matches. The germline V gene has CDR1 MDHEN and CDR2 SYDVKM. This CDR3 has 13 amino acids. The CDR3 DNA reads TGTGCCAGCAGTGGACAGGGGAAACCTGAAGCTTTCTTT. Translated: CASSGQGKPEAFF. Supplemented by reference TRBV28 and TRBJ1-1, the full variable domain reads DVKVTQSSRYLVKRTGEKVFLECVQDMDHENMFWYRQDPGLGLRLIYFSYDVKMKEKGDIPEGYSVSREKKERFSLILESASTNQTSMYLCASSGQGKPEAFFGQGTRLTVV.

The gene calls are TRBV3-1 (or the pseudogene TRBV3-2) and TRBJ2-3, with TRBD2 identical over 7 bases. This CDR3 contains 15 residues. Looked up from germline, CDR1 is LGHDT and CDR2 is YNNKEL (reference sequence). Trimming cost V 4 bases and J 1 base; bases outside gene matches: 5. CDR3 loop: CASSRAGFGTDTQYF. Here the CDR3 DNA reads TGTGCCAGCAGCCGAGCGGGGTTCGGCACAGATACGCAGTATTTT.

The chain's CDR3 is CASSPGDRNYGYTF. CDR3 coding DNA: TGTGCCAGCTCCCCGGGGGACAGGAACTATGGCTACACCTTC. V usage is TRBV27 and J usage is TRBJ1-2; TRBD1 agrees at 8 bases. The CDR3 is 14 amino acids. V was pared by 8 bases and J by 2 bases, with 7 bases of the junction left unmatched. Germline CDR1 reads MNHEY; CDR2 reads SMNVEV (reference sequence).

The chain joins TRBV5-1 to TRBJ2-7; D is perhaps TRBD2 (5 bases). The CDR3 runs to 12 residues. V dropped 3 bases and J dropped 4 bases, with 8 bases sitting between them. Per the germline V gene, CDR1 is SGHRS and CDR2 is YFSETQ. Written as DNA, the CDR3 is TGCGCCAGCAGCTCCGGACTGTACGAGCAGTACTTC. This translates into CASSSGLYEQYF.

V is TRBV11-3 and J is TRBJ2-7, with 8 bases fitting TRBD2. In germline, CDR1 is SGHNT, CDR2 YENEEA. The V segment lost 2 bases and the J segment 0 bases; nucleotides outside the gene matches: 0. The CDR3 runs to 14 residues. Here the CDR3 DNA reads TGTGCCAGCAGCTTAACTAGCGGCTCCTACGAGCAGTACTTC. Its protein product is CASSLTSGSYEQYF. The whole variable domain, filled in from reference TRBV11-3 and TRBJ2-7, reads EAGVVQSPRYKIIEKKQPVAFWCNPISGHNTLYWYLQNLGQGPELLIRYENEEAVDDSQLPKDRFSAERLKGVDSTLKIQPAELGDSAVYLCASSLTSGSYEQYFGPGTRLTVT.

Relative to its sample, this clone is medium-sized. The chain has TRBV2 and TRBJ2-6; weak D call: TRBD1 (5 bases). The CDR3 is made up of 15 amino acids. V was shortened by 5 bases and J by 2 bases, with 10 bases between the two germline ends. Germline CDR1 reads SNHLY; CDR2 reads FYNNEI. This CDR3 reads CASSLQAAGANVLTF. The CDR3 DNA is TGTGCCAGCAGTCTACAGGCCGCTGGGGCCAACGTCCTGACTTTC.

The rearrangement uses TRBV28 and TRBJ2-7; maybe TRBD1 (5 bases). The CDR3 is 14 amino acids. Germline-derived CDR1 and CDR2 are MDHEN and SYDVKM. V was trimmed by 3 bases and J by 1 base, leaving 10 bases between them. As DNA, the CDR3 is TGTGCCAGCAGTTTGGGGCAGTCTTCCTACGAGCAGTACTTC. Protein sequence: CASSLGQSSYEQYF.

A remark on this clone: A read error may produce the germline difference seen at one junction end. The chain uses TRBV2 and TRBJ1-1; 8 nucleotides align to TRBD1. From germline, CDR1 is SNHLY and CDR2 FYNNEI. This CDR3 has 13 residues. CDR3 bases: TGTGCCAGCAGTGAAGCGCTTCCCGGACAGGGATCGTTT. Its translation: CASSEALPGQGSF.

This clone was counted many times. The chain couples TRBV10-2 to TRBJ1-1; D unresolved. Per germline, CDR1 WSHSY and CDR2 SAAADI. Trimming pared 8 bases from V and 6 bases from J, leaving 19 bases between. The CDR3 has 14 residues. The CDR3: CASQMREKRPEAFF. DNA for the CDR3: TGCGCCAGCCAAATGAGAGAAAAGCGTCCTGAAGCTTTCTTT.

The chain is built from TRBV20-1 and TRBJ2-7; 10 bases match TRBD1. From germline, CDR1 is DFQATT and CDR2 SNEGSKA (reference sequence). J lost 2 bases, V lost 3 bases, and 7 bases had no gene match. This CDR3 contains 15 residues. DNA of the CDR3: TGCAGTGCTAGTCAGACAGGGGGCCACACCTACGAGCAGTACTTC. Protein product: CSASQTGGHTYEQYF.

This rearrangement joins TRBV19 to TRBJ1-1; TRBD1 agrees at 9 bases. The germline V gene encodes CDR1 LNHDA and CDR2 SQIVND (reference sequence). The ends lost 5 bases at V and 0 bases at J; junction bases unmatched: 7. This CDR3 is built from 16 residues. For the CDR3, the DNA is TGTGCCAGTAGTCGGGACAGGGACAAATTGAACACTGAAGCTTTCTTT. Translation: CASSRDRDKLNTEAFF.

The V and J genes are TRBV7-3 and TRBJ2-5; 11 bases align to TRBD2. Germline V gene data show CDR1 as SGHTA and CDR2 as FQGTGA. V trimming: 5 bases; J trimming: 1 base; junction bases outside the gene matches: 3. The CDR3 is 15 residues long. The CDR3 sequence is CASSRLAGRQETQYF. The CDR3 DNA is TGTGCCAGCAGCAGACTAGCGGGACGCCAAGAGACCCAGTACTTC.

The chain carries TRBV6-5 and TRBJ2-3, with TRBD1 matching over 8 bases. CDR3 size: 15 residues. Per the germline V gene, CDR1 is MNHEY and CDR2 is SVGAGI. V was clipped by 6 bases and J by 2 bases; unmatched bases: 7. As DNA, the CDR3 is TGTGCCAGCAGCGCTGGGACAGGAACCACAGATACGCAGTATTTT. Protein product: CASSAGTGTTDTQYF.

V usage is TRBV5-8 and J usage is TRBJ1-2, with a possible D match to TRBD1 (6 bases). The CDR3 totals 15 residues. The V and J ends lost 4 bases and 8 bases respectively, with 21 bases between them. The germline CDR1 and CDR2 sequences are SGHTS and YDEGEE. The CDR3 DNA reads TGTGCCAGCAGCCTGAGGCGACAGGCCCCTCGGGGCTACACCTTC. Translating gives CASSLRRQAPRGYTF.

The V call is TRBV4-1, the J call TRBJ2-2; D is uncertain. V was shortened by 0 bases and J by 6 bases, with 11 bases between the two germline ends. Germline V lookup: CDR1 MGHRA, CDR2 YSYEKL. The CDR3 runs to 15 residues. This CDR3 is CASSQEASLPGELFF. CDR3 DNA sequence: TGCGCCAGCAGCCAAGAAGCCTCCCTACCCGGGGAGCTGTTTTTT.

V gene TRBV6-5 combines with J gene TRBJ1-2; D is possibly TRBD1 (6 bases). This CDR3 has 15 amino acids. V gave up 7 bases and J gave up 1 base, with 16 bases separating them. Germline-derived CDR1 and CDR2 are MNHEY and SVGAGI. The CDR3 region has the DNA TGTGCCAGCACCGACCGGGACATATTTAACTATGGCTACACCTTC. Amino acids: CASTDRDIFNYGYTF.

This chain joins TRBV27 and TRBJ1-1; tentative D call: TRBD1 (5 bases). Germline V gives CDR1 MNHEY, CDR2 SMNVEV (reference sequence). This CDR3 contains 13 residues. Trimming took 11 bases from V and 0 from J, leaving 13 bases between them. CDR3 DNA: TGTGCCTGCAAGGACACCATGAACACTGAAGCTTTCTTT. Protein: CACKDTMNTEAFF.

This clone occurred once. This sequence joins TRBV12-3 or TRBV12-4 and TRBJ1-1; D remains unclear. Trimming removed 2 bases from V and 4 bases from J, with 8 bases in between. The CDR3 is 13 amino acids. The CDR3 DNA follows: TGTGCCAGCAGTTTACAGGTGGTCACTGAAGCTTTCTTT. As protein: CASSLQVVTEAFF.

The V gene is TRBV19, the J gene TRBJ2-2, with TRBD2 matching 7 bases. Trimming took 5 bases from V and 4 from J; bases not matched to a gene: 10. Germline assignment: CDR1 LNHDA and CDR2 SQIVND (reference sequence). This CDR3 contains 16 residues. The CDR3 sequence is CASSPLREGSTGELFF. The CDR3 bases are TGTGCCAGTAGTCCCCTCAGGGAGGGTAGCACCGGGGAGCTGTTTTTT.

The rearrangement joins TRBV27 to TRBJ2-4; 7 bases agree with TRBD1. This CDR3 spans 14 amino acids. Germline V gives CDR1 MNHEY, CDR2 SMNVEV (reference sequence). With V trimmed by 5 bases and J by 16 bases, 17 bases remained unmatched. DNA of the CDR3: TGTGCCAGCAGTCCCCTCCTCCGGGACAGCCGTCTCTACTTC. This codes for CASSPLLRDSRLYF.